This TCR beta chain was recorded in a study of shared clonotypes between healthy human individuals. General observations from the study: A generally larger estimated richness was seen in naive subsets than in memory subsets. Non-shared clonotypes displayed generation probabilities falling below those of clonotypes present in all four donors.

TCRdb's table, derived via immunoSEQ multiplex PCR, lists solely in-frame clones and lacks some. In the table there are approximately 980,000 clones, roughly 72% of which are singletons. Trimming removed 0 bases from V and 4 bases from J; junction bases left unmatched: 4. This CDR3 comprises 15 residues. The V gene's germline CDR1 is MNHEY and CDR2 SVGAGI. Turning to this clone: Its antigen is unidentified.

The source is a young man in good health. The chain employs TRBV6-5 and TRBJ1-1; 8 nucleotides line up with TRBD1. Sequenced material: memory CD4+ T cells sorted from blood. Subset of the sample: CD45RA-negative fraction. CDR3 DNA sequence: TGTGCCAGCAGTTACTCGACAGGGGCGTCCACTGAAGCTTTCTTT. Translating it yields CASSYSTGASTEAFF.